The 27 T cell receptor beta chains given below trace back to one sample, sequenced in a study of early T cells in non-severe SARS-CoV-2 infection. TCRdb passed the 5' RACE reads through MiXCR, listing each CDR3 protein once. The repertoire holds 65,000 to 85,000 distinct CDR3 sequences, with 9.5% to 13% as singletons. The sample was whole blood. The source is an adult who was a healthcare worker with PCR-confirmed SARS-CoV-2 infection or an uninfected control (not recorded which).

This clonotype occurred many times. V usage is TRBV6-4 and J usage is TRBJ2-2, with no clear D. Trimming left V 6 bases short and J 2 bases short, with 10 bases between. Germline loops: CDR1 MRHNA, CDR2 SNTAGT. This CDR3 comprises 14 residues. The CDR3 here is CASSETANTGELFF. The CDR3 region has the DNA TGTGCCAGCAGCGAGACTGCCAACACCGGGGAGCTGTTTTTT.

This clonotype was recorded at least ten times. This chain connects TRBV4-1 to TRBJ1-4, with D possibly being TRBD1 (6 bases). The length of the CDR3 is 14 residues. The germline V gene has CDR1 MGHRA and CDR2 YSYEKL. V was trimmed by 4 bases and J by 8 bases, leaving 14 bases between them. CDR3 sequence reads: CASSLQGNGEKLFF. The CDR3 nucleotides are TGCGCCAGCAGCCTACAGGGAAATGGAGAAAAACTGTTTTTT.

This clonotype occurred many times. This rearrangement joins TRBV24-1 to TRBJ2-4; a weak D match, TRBD2 (5 bases). V dropped 9 bases and J dropped 0 bases, with 11 bases sitting between them. The germline CDR1 and CDR2 sequences are KGHDR and SFDVKD. This CDR3 has 14 amino acids. Here the CDR3 DNA reads TGTGCCACCCCGGACGGACTAGCCAAAAACATTCAGTACTTC. It specifies CATPDGLAKNIQYF.

This clonotype was observed many times. V is TRBV7-9 and J is TRBJ2-6, with D possibly TRBD1 on 5 matching bases. V shed 5 bases and J shed 1 base, with 9 bases lying between them. The CDR3 contains 15 residues. Germline V gene lookup returns CDR1 SEHNR and CDR2 FQNEAQ (reference sequence). CDR3 sequence (DNA): TGTGCCAGCAGCAAGACAGAATCTGGGGCCAACGTCCTGACTTTC. This gives the protein CASSKTESGANVLTF.

J is TRBJ1-1 and V is TRBV7-8; D possibly corresponds to TRBD1 (5 bases). V was pared by 0 bases and J by 4 bases, with 12 bases between. This CDR3 has 15 residues. Germline CDR1 and CDR2: SGHVS and FQNEAQ. The CDR3: CASSLAGVAGTEAFF. DNA for the CDR3: TGTGCCAGCAGCTTAGCGGGGGTGGCAGGCACTGAAGCTTTCTTT.

The gene calls are TRBV20-1 and TRBJ2-1; D is unclear. V gave up 6 bases and J gave up 7 bases, with 10 bases separating them. The CDR3 sequence is 11 residues long. Germline CDR1 DFQATT, CDR2 SNEGSKA (reference sequence). In DNA, the CDR3 is TGCAGTGCCGCCAGATGGAATGAGCAGTTCTTC. Translating it yields CSAARWNEQFF.

The table lists this clonotype with a few counts. This chain joins TRBV19 and TRBJ2-3; D unresolved. Per the germline V gene, CDR1 is LNHDA and CDR2 is SQIVND (reference sequence). CDR3 size: 13 residues. The ends were cut back, 6 bases at V and 2 bases at J, with 9 bases in the middle. CDR3 DNA sequence: TGTGCCAGTAGGGTCCTTGACACAGATACGCAGTATTTT. It encodes CASRVLDTDTQYF.

V is TRBV7-2 and J is TRBJ2-2; D is undetermined. CDR3 length: 12 residues. Trimming pared 2 bases from V and 9 bases from J, leaving 7 bases between. The V gene's germline CDR1 is SGHTA and CDR2 FQGNSA. CDR3 protein: CASSLSLRELFF. CDR3 coding DNA: TGTGCCAGCAGCTTAAGCTTGAGGGAGCTGTTTTTT.

This clonotype occurred many times. The J gene is TRBJ2-3, the V gene TRBV30; the D gene is possibly TRBD2 (7 bases). The germline V gene has CDR1 GTSNPN and CDR2 SVGIG (reference sequence). V lost 3 bases to trimming and J lost 0 bases, with 22 bases between them. The CDR3 is 18 residues long. The CDR3 DNA follows: TGTGCCTGGAGCATTCGGGGGGCAGGTGTCACTAGCACAGATACGCAGTATTTT. It specifies CAWSIRGAGVTSTDTQYF.

This clonotype has a count of ten or more. V usage is TRBV24-1 and J usage is TRBJ2-3; D remains unclear. V gave up 1 base and J gave up 3 bases, with 4 bases separating them. In germline, CDR1 is KGHDR, CDR2 SFDVKD. The CDR3 totals 13 residues. The CDR3 loop reads CATSDFRTDTQYF. CDR3 sequence (DNA): TGTGCCACCAGTGATTTTCGGACAGATACGCAGTATTTT.

This clonotype was detected ten times or more. The chain is built from TRBV5-1 and TRBJ1-2, with 10 bases that match TRBD1. The ends lost 4 bases at V and 4 bases at J; junction bases unmatched: 7. The germline V gene has CDR1 SGHRS and CDR2 YFSETQ. The CDR3 is 15 residues long. The CDR3 sequence is CASSAGQGDIYGYTF. The CDR3 DNA reads TGCGCCAGCAGCGCAGGACAGGGGGATATCTATGGCTACACCTTC.

This clonotype was counted many times. J is TRBJ2-7 and V is TRBV27; D is unresolved. CDR3 size: 15 residues. Deletions cut 5 bases from V and 2 bases from J, with 16 bases between. Germline-derived CDR1 and CDR2 are MNHEY and SMNVEV (reference sequence). The CDR3 protein is CASSLQGTAPYEQYF. The CDR3 nucleotides read TGTGCCAGCAGTCTACAAGGCACTGCTCCCTACGAGCAGTACTTC.

This clonotype was recorded at least ten times. The V and J genes are TRBV11-2 and TRBJ1-6; D is ambiguous. The CDR3 runs to 15 residues. The V and J ends lost 0 bases and 10 bases respectively, with 13 bases between them. Germline CDR1 SGHAT, CDR2 FQNNGV. The CDR3 DNA is TGTGCCAGCAGCTTAGATGAAGGGATAAAATCACCCCTCCACTTT. It is translated as CASSLDEGIKSPLHF.

This clonotype has only a few counts. The chain couples TRBV2 to TRBJ2-1; tentatively, D is TRBD1 (6 bases). V lost 9 bases and J 0 bases, leaving 18 bases between the germline ends. Germline loops: CDR1 SNHLY, CDR2 FYNNEI. The CDR3 extends over 16 amino acids. As DNA, the CDR3 is TGTGCCAGTGGACAGTCACCGAACTACTCCTACAATGAGCAGTTCTTC. Encoded protein: CASGQSPNYSYNEQFF.

The CDR3 DNA reads TGTGCCAGCAGTCCTTACGGCCCGGCAGCAAACGAGCAGTACTTC. It encodes CASSPYGPAANEQYF. The J gene is TRBJ2-7, the V gene TRBV6-1, with D hard to call. Germline V gene lookup returns CDR1 MNHNS and CDR2 SASEGT. Deletions cut 5 bases from V and 5 bases from J, with 19 bases between. This CDR3 is built from 15 residues.

This clonotype was recorded many times. V gene TRBV20-1 combines with J gene TRBJ2-1; D perhaps matches TRBD1 (6 bases). This CDR3 has 21 amino acids. V lost 5 bases, J lost 5 bases, and 37 bases lay in between. Germline V gene sequence: CDR1 DFQATT, CDR2 SNEGSKA (reference sequence). The DNA of the CDR3 is TGCAGTGCTCCTCGCCACAGGGACCCGAATATTTTGGGGGATTGGGACAATGAGCAGTTCTTC. Its protein is CSAPRHRDPNILGDWDNEQFF.

The CDR3 loop reads CASSVEGSTDTQYF. Here the CDR3 DNA reads TGTGCCAGCAGCGTAGAAGGCAGCACAGATACGCAGTATTTT. The J gene is TRBJ2-3, the V gene TRBV9, with unresolved D. V lost 0 bases and J 0 bases, leaving 5 bases between the germline ends. Germline values: CDR1 SGDLS, CDR2 YYNGEE. The CDR3 is 14 amino acids. Variable domain in full (rest from reference TRBV9 and TRBJ2-3): DSGVTQTPKHLITATGQRVTLRCSPRSGDLSVYWYQQSLDQGLQFLIQYYNGEERAKGNILERFSAQQFPDLHSELNLSSLELGDSALYFCASSVEGSTDTQYFGPGTRLTVL.

In this sample, this clonotype turned up many times. The V and J genes are TRBV5-5 and TRBJ2-7; 7 bases agree with TRBD2. This CDR3 comprises 13 residues. Germline lookup yields CDR1 SGHKS and CDR2 YYEKEE (reference sequence). V was pared by 3 bases and J by 6 bases, with 6 bases of the junction left unmatched. This CDR3 is CASSSGGRTEQYF. CDR3 DNA sequence: TGTGCCAGCAGCTCGGGAGGAAGAACCGAGCAGTACTTC.

This clonotype was detected ten times or more. The V gene is TRBV28, the J gene TRBJ1-4; D is unclear. This CDR3 comprises 16 residues. V gave up 4 bases and J gave up 2 bases, with 14 bases separating them. The germline V gene has CDR1 MDHEN and CDR2 SYDVKM. CDR3 DNA sequence: TGTGCCAGCAGTTCCCGTCTCCCGGGCACTAATGAAAAACTGTTTTTT. Amino acids: CASSSRLPGTNEKLFF. The full variable domain, with the rest looked up from reference TRBV28 and TRBJ1-4, is DVKVTQSSRYLVKRTGEKVFLECVQDMDHENMFWYRQDPGLGLRLIYFSYDVKMKEKGDIPEGYSVSREKKERFSLILESASTNQTSMYLCASSSRLPGTNEKLFFGSGTQLSVL.

V gene TRBV6-5 combines with J gene TRBJ2-7; TRBD1 matches 12 bases. Germline-derived CDR1 and CDR2 are MNHEY and SVGAGI. The J segment lost 13 bases and the V segment lost 5 bases, leaving 12 bases of the junction unmatched. The CDR3 consists of 14 residues. DNA of the CDR3: TGTGCCAGCAGTCAAACCTTGGGACAGGGGGCTAGCTACTTC. Encoded protein: CASSQTLGQGASYF.

This clonotype was counted between two and nine times. The V call is TRBV4-1, the J call TRBJ2-6, with D possibly matching TRBD2 (6 bases). Germline V gene lookup returns CDR1 MGHRA and CDR2 YSYEKL. This CDR3 is 16 amino acids long. The V end was cut by 4 bases, the J end by 1 base, with 11 bases between. The CDR3: CASSPYSGSGANVLTF. For the CDR3, the DNA is TGCGCCAGCAGCCCCTATAGCGGATCTGGGGCCAACGTCCTGACTTTC.

The sample holds a few counts of this clonotype. V is TRBV20-1 and J is TRBJ1-1; D is unclear. This CDR3 region has 12 residues. Germline V lookup: CDR1 DFQATT, CDR2 SNEGSKA (reference sequence). Trimming took off 6 bases at V and 2 bases at J, with 10 bases between the two ends. CDR3 loop: CSAPGHNTEAFF. DNA of the CDR3: TGCAGTGCCCCTGGCCACAACACTGAAGCTTTCTTT.

In its sample, this clonotype was seen many times. The chain combines TRBV4-1 with TRBJ2-3; D not certain. The CDR3 sequence is 17 residues long. Germline V gene sequence: CDR1 MGHRA, CDR2 YSYEKL. V lost 0 bases and J 3 bases, leaving 16 bases between the germline ends. The CDR3 nucleotides are TGCGCCAGCAGCCAAGATTCGGGTGAACAGTGGACAGATACGCAGTATTTT. It codes for CASSQDSGEQWTDTQYF.

A remark on this clonotype: A much bigger clone sits one base away, suggesting this may be a read error. J is TRBJ2-2 and V is TRBV7-2; no firm D call. Per the germline V gene, CDR1 is SGHTA and CDR2 is FQGNSA. Trimming took off 5 bases at V and 0 bases at J, with 19 bases between the two ends. This CDR3 is built from 18 residues. The CDR3 sequence is CASSTLRSAPPNTGELFF. The CDR3, as DNA: TGTGCCAGCAGCACTCTCCGGTCCGCCCCCCCGAACACCGGGGAGCTGTTTTTT. Drawing the rest from reference TRBV7-2 and TRBJ2-2, the complete variable domain is GAGVSQSPSNKVTEKGKDVELRCDPISGHTALYWYRQSLGQGLEFLIYFQGNSAPDKSGLPSDRFSAERTGGSVSTLTIQRTQQEDSAVYLCASSTLRSAPPNTGELFFGEGSRLTVL.

This clonotype was recorded a few times. The chain joins TRBV20-1 to TRBJ2-7, with TRBD2 identical over 10 bases. Germline V lookup: CDR1 DFQATT, CDR2 SNEGSKA (reference sequence). This CDR3 contains 14 residues. After removal of 6 bases from V and 3 bases from J, the junction contained 8 bases not matched to a gene. This CDR3 is CSASQASGGYEQYF. CDR3 coding DNA: TGCAGTGCCAGCCAGGCTAGCGGGGGCTACGAGCAGTACTTC.

Ten or more counts support this clonotype. This chain uses TRBV29-1 with TRBJ2-7; 7 bases align to TRBD2. The CDR3 contains 12 residues. J was trimmed by 2 bases and V by 6 bases; bases with no gene match: 4. Per the germline V gene, CDR1 is SQVTM and CDR2 is ANQGSEA. CDR3 sequence reads: CSVGDYTYEQYF. The CDR3 DNA follows: TGCAGCGTCGGGGACTACACCTACGAGCAGTACTTC.

This clonotype was seen many times. This chain joins TRBV4-1 and TRBJ2-4; TRBD2 matches at 7 bases. The CDR3 length is 17 residues. Germline V lookup: CDR1 MGHRA, CDR2 YSYEKL. V was pared by 2 bases and J by 1 base, with 8 bases of the junction left unmatched. The CDR3: CASSQPLKAGAKNIQYF. CDR3 DNA: TGCGCCAGCAGCCAACCTTTAAAAGCGGGGGCCAAAAACATTCAGTACTTC.